This T cell receptor beta chain appears in the sequencing data of a study of CXCR3-negative and CXCR3-positive naive CD8 T cells. Whole-study results and caveats: Sequencing showed both naive subsets with comparably high diversity, and memory CD8+ cells much lower. CXCR3-expressing naive cells carried TRB CDR3s more hydrophobic than those of CXCR3-negative naive cells.

By phenotype, naive CD8+ T cells were CD45RO-CCR7+CD27+CD95-. UMI-labeled 5' RACE yielded the TRB cDNA libraries. TCRdb reprocessed the 5' RACE reads and keeps a single row for each CDR3 protein, giving no DNA. This sample's table reports approximately 90,000 distinct CDR3 sequences. Points on this clonotype: No antigen is known for it.

Sequencing was performed on naive CXCR3+ CD8+ T cells from blood. Stated subset: CD45RO-CCR7+CD27+CD95- naive CD8+ T cells expressing CXCR3 (TNR3+). The receptor's source is a human donor in good health. Some clones in this sample may be carry-over from other donors' samples.

This CDR3 is CASSHGTSGGDYNEQFF. J is TRBJ2-1 and V is TRBV3-1; the TCRdb call, TRBD2, lacks DNA for checking. Germline V gene data show CDR1 as LGHDT and CDR2 as YNNKEL (reference sequence). This CDR3 is 17 amino acids long.